The 24 T cell receptor beta chains below were found in one sample sequenced in a study of cytomegalovirus exposure and HLA in healthy donors. The PCR had 60 Vbeta and 13 Jbeta primers. TCRdb keeps only in-frame clones here, not all; method: immunoSEQ multiplex PCR. The table shows some 150,000 clones, with roughly 70% occurring only once. Specimen: PBMCs. These TCRs come from a woman in her twenties or thirties in good health and CMV-seronegative.

The chain is built from TRBV25-1 and TRBJ1-5; D gene unclear. Per germline, CDR1 MGHDK and CDR2 SYGVNS. There are 12 residues in the CDR3. Trimming took off 6 bases at V and 3 bases at J, with 6 bases between the two ends. The CDR3: CASRRDNQPQHF. The DNA of the CDR3 is TGTGCCAGCAGGAGGGACAATCAGCCCCAGCATTTT.

A few counts support this clone. The chain has TRBV5-1 and TRBJ2-5, with D perhaps TRBD2 (5 bases). The CDR3 has 12 residues. In germline, CDR1 is SGHRS, CDR2 YFSETQ. Trimming shortened V by 4 bases and J by 7 bases, and 11 bases separated the two germline ends. The CDR3 DNA reads TGCGCCAGCAGCCGGGAAAGAGGGACCCAGTACTTC. Amino acid sequence: CASSRERGTQYF.

The rearrangement links TRBV14 to TRBJ2-7; D call uncertain. Germline V gives CDR1 SGHDN, CDR2 FVKESK. Trimming took 6 bases from V and 4 from J, leaving 7 bases between them. There are 11 residues in the CDR3. The CDR3 region is CASSWQYEQYF. DNA of the CDR3: TGTGCCAGCAGTTGGCAGTACGAGCAGTACTTC.

The chain employs TRBV29-1 and TRBJ1-1; D possibly corresponds to TRBD1 (5 bases). Germline values: CDR1 SQVTM, CDR2 ANQGSEA. The CDR3 sequence is 13 residues long. The germline V and J ends were trimmed by 4 bases and 3 bases, with 12 bases remaining between them. CDR3 nucleotides: TGCAGCGTTGGTAAGGGAGGGGACACTGAAGCTTTCTTT. This translates into CSVGKGGDTEAFF.

The CDR3 here is CASSTTGTGSEKLFF. The DNA of the CDR3 is TGTGCCAGTAGTACCACCGGGACAGGAAGTGAAAAACTGTTTTTT. The rearrangement links TRBV19 to TRBJ1-4, with 8 bases identical to TRBD1. The CDR3 is 15 amino acids. J lost 7 bases, V lost 4 bases, and 8 bases had no gene match. Germline V gene sequence: CDR1 LNHDA, CDR2 SQIVND (reference sequence).

This clone was seen only a few times. This rearrangement joins TRBV6-1 to TRBJ2-5; D ambiguous. The CDR3 runs 12 residues. CDR1 is MNHNS, CDR2 SASEGT, per germline. Trimming shortened V by 5 bases and J by 5 bases, and 9 bases separated the two germline ends. CDR3 sequence (DNA): TGTGCCAGCAGTTTGACTGGGGAGACCCAGTACTTC. This encodes CASSLTGETQYF.

The rearrangement joins TRBV7-9 to TRBJ1-6; a weak D match, TRBD1 (6 bases). The CDR3 length is 12 residues. Germline V gene lookup returns CDR1 SEHNR and CDR2 FQNEAQ (reference sequence). Trimming removed 7 bases at V and 9 bases at J, with 10 bases between. CDR3 residues: CASTGEGSPLHF. CDR3 coding DNA: TGTGCCAGCACAGGGGAAGGTTCACCCCTCCACTTT. The full variable domain, completed using reference TRBV7-9 and TRBJ1-6, is DTGVSQNPRHKITKRGQNVTFRCDPISEHNRLYWYRQTLGQGPEFLTYFQNEAQLEKSRLLSDRFSAERPKGSFSTLEIQRTEQGDSAMYLCASTGEGSPLHFGNGTRLTVT.

V usage is TRBV21-1 and J usage is TRBJ1-6. TRBV21-1 is classified as a pseudogene. The CDR3 totals 18 residues. The CDR3 region is CAILIPERILTGHSPLHF. The CDR3 DNA reads as TGTGCCATCCTGATTCCAGAAAGGATATTAACGGGTCATTCACCCCTCCACTTT.

The CDR3 loop reads CASTLIGTGATAGANVLTF. CDR3 bases: TGTGCCAGCACCCTAATTGGGACAGGGGCGACCGCTGGGGCCAACGTCCTGACTTTC. The chain is built from TRBV2 and TRBJ2-6; 10 nucleotides align to TRBD1. The germline V gene encodes CDR1 SNHLY and CDR2 FYNNEI. V trimming: 7 bases; J trimming: 2 bases; junction bases outside the gene matches: 14. The CDR3 consists of 19 residues.

The J gene is TRBJ1-6, the V gene TRBV30; no reliable D call. V was trimmed by 5 bases and J by 10 bases, leaving 9 bases between them. This CDR3 is built from 11 residues. CDR1 GTSNPN and CDR2 SVGIG come from the germline V gene (reference sequence). The CDR3 protein is CAWGPGSPLHF. DNA for the CDR3: TGTGCCTGGGGTCCCGGGTCACCCCTCCACTTT. The full variable domain, in which reference TRBV30 and TRBJ1-6 provide the parts outside the CDR3, is SQTIHQWPATLVQPVGSPLSLECTVEGTSNPNLYWYRQAAGRGLQLLFYSVGIGQISSEVPQNLSASRPQDRQFILSSKKLLLSDSGFYLCAWGPGSPLHFGNGTRLTVT.

The rearrangement joins TRBV7-9 to TRBJ2-7, with D unresolved. V lost 7 bases and J lost 5, with 15 bases in between. There are 13 residues in the CDR3. CDR1 is SEHNR and CDR2 is FQNEAQ in the germline V gene (reference sequence). The CDR3 loop is CASTHPLVHEQYF. CDR3 nucleotides: TGTGCCAGCACCCACCCGTTAGTCCACGAGCAGTACTTC.

There are a few counts of this clone. The rearrangement joins TRBV4-3 to TRBJ1-1; D unresolved. V lost 1 base to trimming and J lost 5 bases, with 8 bases between them. The CDR3 sequence is 13 residues long. Germline lookup yields CDR1 LGHNA and CDR2 YSLEER. The CDR3 protein is CASSQVIETEAFF. CDR3 nucleotide sequence: TGCGCCAGCAGCCAAGTTATTGAGACTGAAGCTTTCTTT.

This clone has more than one count but fewer than ten. The genes are TRBV4-1 and TRBJ2-4; D not resolved. Germline V gene lookup returns CDR1 MGHRA and CDR2 YSYEKL. Trimming took off 1 base at V and 0 bases at J, with 10 bases between the two ends. This CDR3 comprises 16 residues. The CDR3 loop is CASSQVGALAKNIQYF. DNA of the CDR3: TGCGCCAGCAGCCAAGTAGGAGCACTAGCCAAAAACATTCAGTACTTC.

The rearrangement uses TRBV20-1 and TRBJ1-1, with TRBD1 identical over 8 bases. This CDR3 is built from 11 residues. The ends lost 6 bases at V and 6 bases at J; junction bases unmatched: 3. The V gene's germline CDR1 is DFQATT and CDR2 SNEGSKA (reference sequence). CDR3 DNA: TGCAGTGCCCCGACAGGGGCTGAAGCTTTCTTT. It encodes CSAPTGAEAFF.

The chain employs TRBV2 and TRBJ1-3; the D is unclear. Trimming left V 6 bases short and J 0 bases short, with 9 bases between. The CDR3 length is 14 residues. Germline CDR1 SNHLY, CDR2 FYNNEI. The CDR3 DNA reads TGTGCCAGCAGAGCGGGTCTCTCTGGAAACACCATATATTTT. Translating gives CASRAGLSGNTIYF.

The gene calls are TRBV28 and TRBJ1-5; D unresolved. The CDR3 runs 12 residues. V lost 7 bases to trimming and J lost 7 bases, with 11 bases between them. The V gene's germline CDR1 is MDHEN and CDR2 SYDVKM. The CDR3 DNA reads as TGTGCCAGCACTGGCGGAGTGCAGCCCCAGCATTTT. Translated, it gives CASTGGVQPQHF.

This clone was seen more than once but under ten times. V is TRBV2 and J is TRBJ1-1; possibly TRBD1 for D (6 bases). The CDR3 is 16 residues long. Trimming took 0 bases from V and 6 from J, leaving 17 bases between them. Germline lookup yields CDR1 SNHLY and CDR2 FYNNEI. The chain's CDR3 is CASSEALGGGSAEAFF. The CDR3 DNA is TGTGCCAGCAGTGAAGCGCTAGGGGGGGGATCGGCTGAAGCTTTCTTT.

The gene calls are TRBV4-2 and TRBJ2-1; 8 positions agree with TRBD2. The trim removed 1 base at V and 5 bases at J, leaving 10 bases unmatched. This CDR3 contains 17 residues. Germline V gene lookup returns CDR1 LGHNA and CDR2 YNFKEQ. CDR3 DNA sequence: TGTGCCAGCAGCCAAGCCCTTTACGCGGGAGGCAACAATGAGCAGTTCTTC. Its protein product is CASSQALYAGGNNEQFF.

Remarks on this clone: Other DNA variants within this sample encode the same CDR3. This chain connects TRBV29-1 to TRBJ2-7; 8 bases match TRBD1. The junction had 4 bases not matched to a gene; V was cut back by 3 bases and J by 3 bases. The V gene's germline CDR1 is SQVTM and CDR2 ANQGSEA. The CDR3 has 13 residues. The CDR3 loop is CSVDGRGLYEQYF. The CDR3 DNA sequence: TGCAGCGTTGATGGCAGGGGGCTCTACGAGCAGTACTTC.

The CDR3 loop is CASSSTNPGYEQYF. DNA for the CDR3: TGTGCCAGCAGTTCGACAAACCCCGGCTACGAGCAGTACTTC. The rearrangement uses TRBV28 and TRBJ2-7; D is ambiguous. The CDR3 is made up of 14 amino acids. Germline CDR1 is MDHEN and CDR2 is SYDVKM. Between the trimmed V and J ends, which lost 4 bases and 3 bases, there was a span of 13 bases. Combining the CDR3 with reference TRBV28 and TRBJ2-7 gives the whole variable domain DVKVTQSSRYLVKRTGEKVFLECVQDMDHENMFWYRQDPGLGLRLIYFSYDVKMKEKGDIPEGYSVSREKKERFSLILESASTNQTSMYLCASSSTNPGYEQYFGPGTRLTVT.

This chain links TRBV9 with TRBJ2-1, with TRBD2 matching 11 bases. The CDR3 has 17 amino acids. Per germline, CDR1 SGDLS and CDR2 YYNGEE. V shed 3 bases and J 5 bases; nucleotides not matched to a gene: 10. The CDR3 coding sequence is TGTGCCAGCAGCGCCTCCTTAGCGGGGGGGCTCGACAATGAGCAGTTCTTC. Its translation: CASSASLAGGLDNEQFF.

This clone occurred once. V and J are TRBV28 and TRBJ1-3, with 11 bases lining up with TRBD1. The CDR3 runs 18 residues. The V segment lost 4 bases and the J segment 3 bases; nucleotides outside the gene matches: 11. Germline CDR1 MDHEN, CDR2 SYDVKM. The CDR3 DNA reads as TGTGCCAGCAGTTCCCCCTACCCGGACAGGGGGCATGGAAACACCATATATTTT. Translation: CASSSPYPDRGHGNTIYF.

The table lists this clone with a few counts. The J gene is TRBJ1-4, the V gene TRBV5-1; TRBD1 matches at 9 bases. There are 15 residues in the CDR3. J gave up 6 bases and V 4 bases, and 7 bases lay outside the gene matches. The germline gives CDR1 SGHRS, CDR2 YFSETQ. The CDR3 DNA reads as TGCGCCAGCAGCCTGGTTGGGACAGGGTATGAAAAACTGTTTTTT. It codes for CASSLVGTGYEKLFF.

The gene calls are TRBV30 and TRBJ2-1; 7 bases are shared with TRBD2. The CDR3 has 14 amino acids. CDR1 and CDR2 (germline): GTSNPN, SVGIG (reference sequence). Trimming cost V 5 bases and J 11 bases; bases outside gene matches: 15. CDR3 amino acids: CAWGRGQETRKQFF. The CDR3, as DNA: TGTGCCTGGGGGAGGGGTCAGGAGACCCGAAAGCAGTTCTTC.